One and the same sample provided the 26 T cell receptor beta chains below, sequenced in a study of blood T cell repertoires in COVID-19. Libraries were prepared by immunoSEQ multiplex PCR; TCRdb keeps only in-frame clonotypes and omits some of them. Of some 670,000 clones detected, just under 90% appear once; the ten largest clones hold roughly 0.25%. The sample was peripheral blood. Receptor source: a woman under 30 with acute or convalescent COVID-19.

This clone was found a few times. V usage is TRBV19 and J usage is TRBJ1-2, with TRBD1 matching 7 bases. The CDR3 is 14 amino acids. Germline lookup yields CDR1 LNHDA and CDR2 SQIVND (reference sequence). The V and J ends lost 6 bases and 4 bases, in that order; junction bases with no gene match: 8. This CDR3 is CASRSDREAYGYTF. The CDR3 nucleotides read TGTGCCAGTAGGTCAGACAGGGAGGCCTATGGCTACACCTTC.

V usage is TRBV30 and J usage is TRBJ1-2, with 7 bases fitting TRBD1. CDR3 length equals 15 residues. Trimming took 0 bases from V and 4 from J; bases not matched to a gene: 8. The V gene's germline CDR1 is GTSNPN and CDR2 SVGIG (reference sequence). The CDR3 sequence is CAWSVPGQAFYGYTF. CDR3 nucleotides: TGTGCCTGGAGTGTCCCTGGACAGGCCTTCTATGGCTACACCTTC.

The chain links TRBV7-9 to TRBJ1-2; D possibly corresponds to TRBD1 (6 bases). Germline CDR1 is SEHNR and CDR2 is FQNEAQ (reference sequence). V was cut by 8 bases and J by 8 bases, with 24 bases left in between. CDR3 length equals 15 residues. The CDR3 coding sequence is TGTGCCAGCGGACCCTCGGGATACAGGGCGGGCGGCTACACCTTC. This sequence encodes CASGPSGYRAGGYTF.

The table lists this clone with a few counts. This sequence joins TRBV5-1 and TRBJ1-2; 7 positions match TRBD1. The CDR3 spans 17 residues. V shed 4 bases, J shed 0 bases, and the junction held 12 bases outside the gene matches. The germline gives CDR1 SGHRS, CDR2 YFSETQ. This chain's CDR3 is CASSQGGTVGANYGYTF. CDR3 DNA: TGCGCCAGCAGCCAAGGGGGGACAGTCGGGGCTAACTATGGCTACACCTTC.

The V and J genes are TRBV5-5 and TRBJ1-1, with D unclear. CDR3 length equals 11 residues. V was trimmed by 5 bases and J by 2 bases, leaving 4 bases between them. Germline CDR1 reads SGHKS; CDR2 reads YYEKEE (reference sequence). DNA for the CDR3: TGTGCCAGCAGTCTCAACACTGAAGCTTTCTTT. Encoded protein: CASSLNTEAFF.

The gene calls are TRBV4-1 and TRBJ1-2, with 11 bases identical to TRBD1. Germline CDR1 is MGHRA and CDR2 is YSYEKL. The CDR3 is 14 residues long. The J segment lost 12 bases and the V segment lost 6 bases, leaving 12 bases of the junction unmatched. This CDR3 reads CASRFSGTGGYHTF. DNA of the CDR3: TGCGCCAGCAGATTTTCCGGGACAGGGGGTTACCACACCTTC.

This clone has a handful of counts. The chain joins TRBV21-1 to TRBJ1-1; the D segment call TRBD1 is taken from the table without a DNA check. TRBV21-1 is described as a pseudogene. This CDR3 has 18 amino acids. CDR3 sequence (DNA): TGTGCCAGCAGCAAGCTTCTGGAACAGGGGGTGGAGGACACTGAAGCTTTCTTT. Translated, it gives CASSKLLEQGVEDTEAFF.

The V call is TRBV19, the J call TRBJ2-6; D might be TRBD2 (6 bases). V was pared by 3 bases and J by 4 bases, with 16 bases between. CDR3 length: 17 residues. Germline V gene sequence: CDR1 LNHDA, CDR2 SQIVND (reference sequence). The CDR3 DNA reads as TGTGCCAGTAGTATCCCGCAGGGACTGGCCGGGGCCAACGTCCTGACTTTC. Protein product: CASSIPQGLAGANVLTF. Together with reference TRBV19 and TRBJ2-6, the CDR3 gives the full variable domain: DGGITQSPKYLFRKEGQNVTLSCEQNLNHDAMYWYRQDPGQGLRLIYYSQIVNDFQKGDIAEGYSVSREKKESFPLTVTSAQKNPTAFYLCASSIPQGLAGANVLTFGAGSRLTVL.

This chain connects TRBV12-5 to TRBJ1-4; D is possibly TRBD1 (5 bases). The CDR3 runs 15 residues. CDR1 is LGHNT, CDR2 FRNRAP, per germline. Trimming shortened V by 2 bases and J by 6 bases, and 13 bases separated the two germline ends. CDR3 nucleotides: TGTGCTAGTGGTTTGAGGGGTAGGGTAGATGAAAAACTGTTTTTT. Amino acid sequence: CASGLRGRVDEKLFF.

This clone was detected only a few times. The genes are TRBV11-2 and TRBJ1-2; no clear D gene. The V end lost 5 bases, the J end lost 0 bases, and 10 bases lay between the germline ends. The germline V gene has CDR1 SGHAT and CDR2 FQNNGV. The CDR3 has 14 amino acids. CDR3 nucleotide sequence: TGTGCCAGCAGCCCGGAGAGAGCTAACTATGGCTACACCTTC. This translates into CASSPERANYGYTF.

V usage is TRBV18 and J usage is TRBJ2-7; 10 bases line up with TRBD1. Germline CDR1 reads KGHSH; CDR2 reads LQKENI. V lost 6 bases, J lost 2 bases, and 4 bases stayed unmatched. There are 14 residues in the CDR3. The CDR3 nucleotides are TGTGCCAGCTCTCCCGGGACAGGGGCCTACGAGCAGTACTTC. Translated, it gives CASSPGTGAYEQYF.

The chain links TRBV6-4 to TRBJ1-2; a weak D match, TRBD1 (6 bases). Germline V gives CDR1 MRHNA, CDR2 SNTAGT. CDR3 size: 13 residues. Trimming stripped 4 bases from V and 4 bases from J, with 10 bases between. Here the CDR3 DNA reads TGTGCCAGCAGTGCCACAGGGTCCTATGGCTACACCTTC. It codes for CASSATGSYGYTF.

The chain uses TRBV5-4 and TRBJ1-2; D gene ambiguous. V lost 2 bases, J lost 5 bases, and 13 bases lay in between. The CDR3 is made up of 14 amino acids. Germline values: CDR1 SGHNT, CDR2 YYREEE (reference sequence). The CDR3 nucleotides are TGTGCCAGCAGCTTAGCCCAACTTCCGTATGGCTACACCTTC. Encoded protein: CASSLAQLPYGYTF.

The V gene is TRBV6-5, the J gene TRBJ1-1; 7 bases are shared with TRBD1. The CDR3 spans 13 residues. V trimming: 7 bases; J trimming: 6 bases; junction bases outside the gene matches: 8. The germline gives CDR1 MNHEY, CDR2 SVGAGI. CDR3 sequence (DNA): TGTGCCAGCAAAGAACAGGGGTACGCTGAAGCTTTCTTT. Protein sequence: CASKEQGYAEAFF.

The chain carries TRBV7-2 and TRBJ1-2; the D is unclear. The ends were cut back, 1 base at V and 2 bases at J, with 17 bases in the middle. Germline CDR1 SGHTA, CDR2 FQGNSA. The CDR3 runs 17 residues. This CDR3 reads CASSLGLGGDRNYGYTF. The DNA for the CDR3 is TGTGCCAGCAGCTTAGGTCTGGGAGGTGACCGAAACTATGGCTACACCTTC.

J is TRBJ1-1 and V is TRBV4-2; TRBD1 matches at 8 bases. The junction had 9 bases not matched to a gene; V was cut back by 3 bases and J by 6 bases. This CDR3 spans 15 amino acids. Germline V gives CDR1 LGHNA, CDR2 YNFKEQ. CDR3 amino acids: CASSHTTGGSPEAFF. The CDR3 coding sequence is TGTGCCAGCAGCCACACTACAGGGGGATCCCCTGAAGCTTTCTTT.

The chain employs TRBV9 and TRBJ2-3, with D perhaps TRBD1 (6 bases). Germline V CDR1 and CDR2: SGDLS, YYNGEE. Trimming cost V 0 bases and J 2 bases, with 16 bases left between them. CDR3 size: 17 residues. The CDR3 region has the DNA TGTGCCAGCAGCGTAGCCCTCCAGGGGCAAGTCACAGATACGCAGTATTTT. It is translated as CASSVALQGQVTDTQYF.

The chain combines TRBV6-5 with TRBJ1-5, with 8 nucleotides matching TRBD1. The CDR3 is made up of 14 amino acids. Germline values: CDR1 MNHEY, CDR2 SVGAGI. The J segment lost 7 bases and the V segment lost 6 bases, leaving 8 bases of the junction unmatched. DNA for the CDR3: TGTGCCAGCAGCCCCGGGGACAGGAACCAGCCCCAGCATTTT. It translates to CASSPGDRNQPQHF.

This clone was observed a single time. CDR3 sequence reads: CASSAGQTDVQPQHF. CDR3 nucleotide sequence: TGTGCCAGCAGCGCCGGACAGACCGACGTTCAGCCCCAGCATTTT. This chain links TRBV9 with TRBJ1-5; perhaps TRBD1 as D (6 bases). The length of the CDR3 is 15 residues. Trimming stripped 3 bases from V and 6 bases from J, with 16 bases between. The germline V gene encodes CDR1 SGDLS and CDR2 YYNGEE.

The chain links TRBV27 to TRBJ1-1; 7 bases are a match to TRBD1. V trimming: 5 bases; J trimming: 0 bases; junction bases outside the gene matches: 15. Per the germline V gene, CDR1 is MNHEY and CDR2 is SMNVEV (reference sequence). This CDR3 comprises 18 residues. CDR3 sequence reads: CASSAPPDRERLNTEAFF. CDR3 bases: TGTGCCAGCAGTGCCCCACCCGACAGGGAGAGGCTGAACACTGAAGCTTTCTTT.

This chain uses TRBV5-6 with TRBJ2-4, with a possible D match to TRBD1 (6 bases). The CDR3 loop spans 14 amino acids. V was shortened by 1 base and J by 3 bases, with 8 bases between the two germline ends. Per germline, CDR1 SGHDT and CDR2 YYEEEE. The CDR3 here is CASSLRTVKNIQYF. In DNA form, the CDR3 reads TGTGCCAGCAGCTTGAGGACAGTCAAAAACATTCAGTACTTC.

The chain uses TRBV5-1 and TRBJ2-1; 9 nucleotides agree with TRBD2. Trimming at V came to 0 bases and at J to 6 bases, leaving 7 bases not matched to a gene. Per the germline V gene, CDR1 is SGHRS and CDR2 is YFSETQ. The CDR3 totals 16 residues. Here the CDR3 DNA reads TGCGCCAGCAGCTTGGGTGTGGTAGCGGGGGCCAATGAGCAGTTCTTC. This sequence encodes CASSLGVVAGANEQFF.

The rearrangement links TRBV7-9 to TRBJ1-1; D is unresolved. Per germline, CDR1 SEHNR and CDR2 FQNEAQ (reference sequence). The V gene lost 5 bases and the J gene lost 2 bases, with 9 bases spanning the gap. CDR3 length: 13 residues. The CDR3 DNA reads as TGTGCCAGCAGCCGGGAATTTAACACTGAAGCTTTCTTT. Translated, it gives CASSREFNTEAFF.

This rearrangement joins TRBV12-3 or TRBV12-4 to TRBJ2-2; D is undetermined. This CDR3 spans 13 amino acids. V shed 5 bases and J shed 5 bases, with 9 bases lying between them. The CDR3: CASSPTRTGELFF. CDR3 DNA sequence: TGTGCCAGCAGTCCGACACGAACCGGGGAGCTGTTTTTT.

To note about this clone: The junction and the germline gene differ at one end; a read error may be behind it. The chain employs TRBV6-1 and TRBJ1-4; D unresolved. Per germline, CDR1 MNHNS and CDR2 SASEGT. CDR3 length: 14 residues. The CDR3 here is CASSEGSYNEELFF. The CDR3 DNA sequence: TGTGCCAGCAGTGAAGGCAGTTATAATGAAGAACTGTTTTTT.

The chain recombines TRBV29-1 with TRBJ2-1; TRBD2 agrees at 9 bases. Germline V gene lookup returns CDR1 SQVTM and CDR2 ANQGSEA. The CDR3 spans 15 residues. V trimming: 5 bases; J trimming: 2 bases; junction bases outside the gene matches: 7. The CDR3 loop is CSVSPSGVTYNEQFF. As DNA, the CDR3 is TGCAGCGTTTCCCCTAGCGGGGTTACCTACAATGAGCAGTTCTTC.